This entry concerns a single T cell receptor (beta chain). This clone occurred many times. The antigen it binds to is not known. Base qualities are not provided; no much larger clone lies one nucleotide away. These data originate in a study of metastatic and nonmetastatic thyroid tumors (dated by TCRdb to about 2020). Context from the whole study: For patients with malignant and with benign thyroid disease, the researchers compared repertoires between peripheral blood samples and tumor or nodule tissue samples.

None of the patients had been given any treatment before thyroid surgery. Using T-cell receptor beta sequencing, the study looked back at clinical samples from patients collected from 2012 to 2018. Library method: PCR. Sequencing used an Illumina HiSeq 4000. High-throughput sequencing was used to profile the CDR3 region of the TCR beta-chain in every patient. The original pipeline was this. The researchers built a classifier to tell apart papillary thyroid cancer patients with distant metastasis, based on CDR3 differences among clinicopathological groups. Repertoire diversity was assessed with the Shannon index, and tumor-blood repertoire similarity with the Morisita-Horn index. TCRdb reprocessed the public reads (quality trimming at Q25 with fastp, clone calling with MiXCR) and kept in-frame beta chains. For this entry, the V and J calls and clone size follow TCRdb and not the study's own pipeline. The sample table contains approximately 29,000 clones; only one count was recorded for about 32% of them. Of the sample, approximately 30% falls within the top ten clones.

Deletion took 3 bases off V and 3 bases off J, with a span of 9 bases between the germline ends. From the cysteine up to the phenylalanine, the CDR3 has a length of 13 residues. Of the read, only the CDR3 DNA is kept; its 39 bases are in frame from base 1. CDR1 and CDR2 (DFQATT, SNEGSKA) derive from the germline V gene (reference sequence). Overall study results and their limits: In both blood and tumor samples, TCR beta diversity was reported to be significantly higher in malignant tumors than in benign nodules.

Rearrangement joined TRBV20-1 to TRBJ1-3; the D gene lacks a confident call. The clonotype comes from a female donor with papillary thyroid cancer or a benign thyroid nodule (not recorded which). Some clones in this sample may be carry-over from other donors' samples. The sequenced sample was blood. The DNA sequence is given as TGCAGTGCTAGGACCACAGATGGAAACACCATATATTTT. Its protein is CSARTTDGNTIYF.